One TCR beta chain is described in this entry. The sample originates from a study of T cell repertoires in cytomegalovirus infection. Study overall: Shared public TCR beta signatures pointed to both CMV infection and a matching HLA type.

One entry per CDR3 protein results from TCRdb running MiXCR on the reads. The table lists 200,000 to 300,000 distinct CDR3 sequences, roughly 9% of them singletons, with about 15% in the top ten. The material sequenced was PBMCs. The TCR originated in a human donor in good health (CMV status not recorded). Some clones in this sample may be carry-over from other donors' samples.

DNA for the CDR3: TGTGCCAGCAGCTTAGAGACCCAGTGGGGGACCCAGTACTTC. Protein: CASSLETQWGTQYF. This rearrangement joins TRBV7-2 to TRBJ2-5; no firm D call. Germline V gene sequence: CDR1 SGHTA, CDR2 FQGNSA. V lost 1 base and J 7 bases, leaving 13 bases between the germline ends. CDR3 length: 14 residues.